This T cell receptor beta chain stems from a study of cytomegalovirus exposure and HLA in healthy donors. This clone has more than one count but fewer than ten. Its target is unknown. The CDR3 sequence is 15 residues long. V lost 0 bases and J 3 bases, leaving 9 bases between the germline ends. The germline gives CDR1 LNHNV, CDR2 YYDKDF (reference sequence). Primers: 60 Vbeta forward and 13 Jbeta reverse. Using immunoSEQ multiplex PCR, the repertoire was profiled, and TCRdb retains in-frame clones only, with some absent. In the table there are approximately 180,000 clones, around 75% of which are singletons. Points from the study as a whole: The authors listed around 150 TCR beta chains as cytomegalovirus-associated. In a later analysis, TCR beta V- and J-gene trimming was associated with a missense DCLRE1C variant.

The sample taken for sequencing was PBMCs. This receptor was taken from a woman younger than 45 in good health and CMV-seronegative. The V call is TRBV15, the J call TRBJ2-1; no definite D call. In DNA, the CDR3 is TGTGCCACCAGCAGAGATCGGTACAGCTACAATGAGCAGTTCTTC. This sequence encodes CATSRDRYSYNEQFF.